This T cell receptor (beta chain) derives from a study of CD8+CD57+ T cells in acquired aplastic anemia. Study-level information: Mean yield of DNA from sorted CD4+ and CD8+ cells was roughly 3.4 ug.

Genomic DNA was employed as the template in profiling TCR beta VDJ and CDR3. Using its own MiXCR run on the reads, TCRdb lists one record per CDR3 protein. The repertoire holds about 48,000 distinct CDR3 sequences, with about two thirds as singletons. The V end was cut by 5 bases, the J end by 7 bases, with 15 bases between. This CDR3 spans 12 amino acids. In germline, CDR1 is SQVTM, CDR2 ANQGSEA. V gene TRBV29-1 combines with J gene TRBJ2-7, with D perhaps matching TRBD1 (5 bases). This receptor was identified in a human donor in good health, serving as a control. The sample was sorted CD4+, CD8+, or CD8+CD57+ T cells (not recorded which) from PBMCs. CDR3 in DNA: TGCAGCGTTAATTGGGGCCGGTATGAGCAGTACTTC. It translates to CSVNWGRYEQYF.